This TCR beta chain was identified in a study of glioma-infiltrating T cells. TCR alpha and beta CDR3 regions were amplified from RNA using iRepertoire nested multiplex PCR. TCRdb fed the multiplex PCR reads into MiXCR, producing one record per CDR3 protein. The top ten hold around 12% of the sample, which has about 410,000 distinct CDR3 sequences, 41% seen once. This clonotype showed up just a few times. The CDR3 spans 12 residues. Trimming removed 1 base at V and 1 base at J, with 4 bases between. Germline assignment: CDR1 DFQATT and CDR2 SNEGSKA (reference sequence). The sequence derives from a human donor with low-grade glioma or glioblastoma, undergoing nonglioma brain surgery, or in good health (not recorded which). The rearrangement links TRBV20-1 to TRBJ2-5; D remains unclear. The sample comprised glioma tissue, nonneoplastic brain tissue, or PBMCs (not recorded which). The CDR3 loop is CSARGTQETQYF. CDR3 nucleotide sequence: TGCAGTGCTAGAGGGACCCAAGAGACCCAGTACTTC.